One and the same sample provided the 22 T cell receptor beta chains below, sequenced in a study of vaccination and CD4 T cells after COVID-19. Their target antigens are unknown. Regarding treatment: approximately 9-day PBMC culture with coronavirus spike peptide pools or control peptides (ViraFEST assay). Cultured CD4+ T cells had their DNA profiled by the Oncomine TCR Beta short-read assay. In TCRdb, the PCR reads were re-called with MiXCR into one record per CDR3 protein. The table lists 15,000 to 20,000 distinct CDR3 sequences, approximately 40% of them singletons. Input material: CD4+ T cells from blood, cultured in vitro. The receptors stem from a human donor who had recovered from COVID-19.

This clonotype appeared a few times. The genes are TRBV7-2 and TRBJ2-3; D is possibly TRBD2 (5 bases). Trimming cost V 5 bases and J 0 bases, with 6 bases left between them. There are 13 residues in the CDR3. Germline-derived CDR1 and CDR2 are SGHTA and FQGNSA. CDR3 protein: CASSRTSTDTQYF. CDR3 nucleotide sequence: TGTGCCAGCAGCCGGACTAGCACAGATACGCAGTATTTT.

This clonotype was seen more than once but under ten times. The chain has TRBV4-3 and TRBJ1-2; D is ambiguous. Germline-derived CDR1 and CDR2 are LGHNA and YSLEER. Trimming stripped 0 bases from V and 2 bases from J, with 4 bases between. CDR3 length: 13 amino acids. CDR3 coding DNA: TGCGCCAGCAGCCAAGACCGGAACTATGGCTACACCTTC. Protein product: CASSQDRNYGYTF.

The chain combines TRBV6-1 with TRBJ2-1; 15 bases are a match to TRBD2. Germline CDR1 and CDR2: MNHNS and SASEGT. J lost 10 bases, V lost 6 bases, and 7 bases had no gene match. The CDR3 covers 15 residues. The CDR3 reads CASRPPGTSGREQFF. In DNA, the CDR3 is TGTGCCAGCAGGCCCCCTGGGACTAGCGGGAGGGAGCAGTTCTTC.

This clonotype was observed a handful of times. The CDR3 protein is CSASDPLAGADTQYF. The CDR3 nucleotides read TGCAGTGCTAGTGACCCGCTAGCGGGAGCAGATACGCAGTATTTT. The gene calls are TRBV20-1 and TRBJ2-3, with 10 bases aligning to TRBD2. CDR3 length equals 15 residues. Germline V CDR1 and CDR2: DFQATT, SNEGSKA (reference sequence). The junction had 7 bases not matched to a gene; V was cut back by 3 bases and J by 4 bases.

The table lists this clonotype with a few counts. The chain uses TRBV7-2 and TRBJ2-5; D gene uncertain. V was trimmed by 0 bases and J by 5 bases, leaving 4 bases between them. This CDR3 contains 12 residues. The germline CDR1 and CDR2 sequences are SGHTA and FQGNSA. CDR3: CASSLAGETQYF. Written as DNA, the CDR3 is TGTGCCAGCAGCTTAGCCGGGGAGACCCAGTACTTC.

The table lists this clonotype with a few counts. This sequence joins TRBV20-1 and TRBJ2-4, with 16 positions matching TRBD2. The trim removed 5 bases at V and 1 base at J, leaving 14 bases unmatched. The germline V gene encodes CDR1 DFQATT and CDR2 SNEGSKA (reference sequence). The CDR3 has 20 residues. The CDR3 DNA reads TGCAGTGCTCCCACCCGGGGACTAGCGGGAGGGCCGGGGGCCAAAAACATTCAGTACTTC. This sequence encodes CSAPTRGLAGGPGAKNIQYF.

This clonotype has a handful of counts. The rearrangement joins TRBV30 to TRBJ1-1; D uncertain. CDR1 and CDR2 from the germline V gene are GTSNPN and SVGIG (reference sequence). The V end was cut by 8 bases, the J end by 11 bases, with 18 bases between. There are 11 residues in the CDR3. The CDR3 here is CAAGAGVTAFF. The CDR3 DNA reads TGTGCCGCAGGAGCCGGGGTGACTGCTTTCTTT. The variable domain in full, completed from reference TRBV30 and TRBJ1-1, reads SQTIHQWPATLVQPVGSPLSLECTVEGTSNPNLYWYRQAAGRGLQLLFYSVGIGQISSEVPQNLSASRPQDRQFILSSKKLLLSDSGFYLCAAGAGVTAFFGQGTRLTVV.

J is TRBJ2-3 and V is TRBV4-1; 14 nucleotides line up with TRBD2. CDR1 MGHRA and CDR2 YSYEKL come from the germline V gene. This CDR3 is built from 18 residues. V shed 1 base and J 6 bases; nucleotides not matched to a gene: 9. The CDR3 reads CASSQGAPGLAGVDTQYF. In DNA, the CDR3 is TGCGCCAGCAGCCAAGGGGCCCCGGGACTAGCGGGAGTGGATACGCAGTATTTT.

This chain links TRBV28 with TRBJ2-2; D is perhaps TRBD1 (5 bases). V was pared by 10 bases and J by 0 bases, with 12 bases between. The CDR3 has 14 residues. Germline CDR1 reads MDHEN; CDR2 reads SYDVKM. The CDR3 reads CATKGITNTGELFF. CDR3 bases: TGTGCCACCAAGGGGATTACGAACACCGGGGAGCTGTTTTTT.

V usage is TRBV6-1 and J usage is TRBJ1-2; D not certain. The CDR3 has 14 residues. CDR1 MNHNS and CDR2 SASEGT come from the germline V gene. V gave up 3 bases and J gave up 4 bases, with 12 bases separating them. In nucleotides, the CDR3 is TGTGCCAGCAGTGATCTCGGACCCTTCTATGGCTACACCTTC. Its protein product is CASSDLGPFYGYTF.

This chain links TRBV2 with TRBJ2-5; 7 bases line up with TRBD1. V lost 6 bases, J lost 4 bases, and 5 bases stayed unmatched. This CDR3 is built from 13 residues. From germline, CDR1 is SNHLY and CDR2 FYNNEI. This CDR3 reads CASRRGLVETQYF. CDR3 nucleotide sequence: TGTGCCAGCAGGAGGGGGCTAGTAGAGACCCAGTACTTC.

The V gene is TRBV27, the J gene TRBJ2-5; 10 bases map to TRBD2. The junction had 17 bases not matched to a gene; V was cut back by 5 bases and J by 8 bases. Per the germline V gene, CDR1 is MNHEY and CDR2 is SMNVEV (reference sequence). The CDR3 totals 17 residues. The CDR3 region is CASSRAPLGLAGDTQYF. Here the CDR3 DNA reads TGTGCCAGCAGTCGCGCCCCCCTCGGGCTAGCGGGGGACACCCAGTACTTC.

The CDR3 nucleotides are TGTGCCAGCTCACCCGCACTAGCGGCGGGTACCTACGAGCAGTACTTC. This sequence encodes CASSPALAAGTYEQYF. The rearrangement uses TRBV18 and TRBJ2-7; 8 bases are shared with TRBD2. The CDR3 is 16 residues long. The J segment lost 2 bases and the V segment lost 3 bases, leaving 9 bases of the junction unmatched. Germline CDR1 and CDR2: KGHSH and LQKENI.

The J gene is TRBJ2-7, the V gene TRBV28; D perhaps matches TRBD2 (6 bases). Trimming shortened V by 8 bases and J by 0 bases, and 17 bases separated the two germline ends. The CDR3 spans 15 residues. Germline V gene lookup returns CDR1 MDHEN and CDR2 SYDVKM. The CDR3 DNA reads as TGTGCCAGCCTCCCTCCCTTTAGCGGCTCCTACGAGCAGTACTTC. Residues: CASLPPFSGSYEQYF. Full variable domain (missing parts from reference TRBV28 and TRBJ2-7): DVKVTQSSRYLVKRTGEKVFLECVQDMDHENMFWYRQDPGLGLRLIYFSYDVKMKEKGDIPEGYSVSREKKERFSLILESASTNQTSMYLCASLPPFSGSYEQYFGPGTRLTVT.

In this sample, this clonotype turned up once. The chain couples TRBV7-2 to TRBJ2-1; tentatively, D is TRBD2 (5 bases). CDR1 is SGHTA, CDR2 FQGNSA, per germline. There are 17 residues in the CDR3. Trimming took off 2 bases at V and 7 bases at J, with 21 bases between the two ends. The CDR3 loop reads CASSLSRGPLRRNEQFF. The CDR3 region has the DNA TGTGCCAGCAGCTTATCGCGCGGCCCCCTTAGGAGGAATGAGCAGTTCTTC.

The V call is TRBV28, the J call TRBJ2-6; 8 bases are shared with TRBD1. The V gene's germline CDR1 is MDHEN and CDR2 SYDVKM. Trimming took 6 bases from V and 0 from J; bases not matched to a gene: 7. This CDR3 contains 17 residues. The CDR3 DNA follows: TGTGCCAGCAGCCAGACAGGGGTACGCTCTGGGGCCAACGTCCTGACTTTC. It specifies CASSQTGVRSGANVLTF.

This clonotype showed up just a few times. This sequence joins TRBV7-2 and TRBJ2-3; a weak D match, TRBD2 (6 bases). Germline V CDR1 and CDR2: SGHTA, FQGNSA. The CDR3 runs to 17 residues. The V end was cut by 3 bases, the J end by 2 bases, with 18 bases between. CDR3 region: CASSFRGAGPITDTQYF. CDR3 in DNA: TGTGCCAGCAGCTTCAGAGGAGCGGGCCCTATCACAGATACGCAGTATTTT.

This clonotype was counted a few times. The rearrangement uses TRBV19 and TRBJ2-3; D unclear. Germline V gene lookup returns CDR1 LNHDA and CDR2 SQIVND (reference sequence). CDR3 size: 14 residues. V lost 6 bases, J lost 0 bases, and 10 bases lay in between. As DNA, the CDR3 is TGTGCCAGTAGCCCGACTTCTAGCACAGATACGCAGTATTTT. Translated, it gives CASSPTSSTDTQYF.

This sequence joins TRBV12-3 or TRBV12-4 and TRBJ2-1, with D tentatively TRBD1 (6 bases). Deletions cut 5 bases from V and 7 bases from J, with 9 bases between. The CDR3 contains 12 residues. The CDR3 bases are TGTGCCAGCAGTAACAGGGAGAATGAGCAGTTCTTC. This encodes CASSNRENEQFF.

This clonotype came up a few times. The chain is built from TRBV20-1 and TRBJ2-5; D uncertain. This CDR3 is built from 13 residues. Per the germline V gene, CDR1 is DFQATT and CDR2 is SNEGSKA (reference sequence). Trimming took off 3 bases at V and 1 base at J, with 9 bases between the two ends. The CDR3 DNA reads TGCAGTGCTAGTCCTACATCCCAAGAGACCCAGTACTTC. Protein: CSASPTSQETQYF.

The table lists this clonotype with a few counts. Here the CDR3 reads CSAGTTKWNGTQYF. The CDR3 DNA follows: TGCAGTGCCGGGACTACAAAATGGAATGGGACCCAGTACTTC. The chain employs TRBV20-1 and TRBJ2-5; 7 bases align to TRBD2. The germline CDR1 and CDR2 sequences are DFQATT and SNEGSKA (reference sequence). This CDR3 region has 14 residues. With V trimmed by 6 bases and J by 7 bases, 14 bases remained unmatched.

A few counts support this clonotype. The chain combines TRBV20-1 with TRBJ2-5; 10 bases map to TRBD2. In germline, CDR1 is DFQATT, CDR2 SNEGSKA (reference sequence). The CDR3 length is 14 residues. V lost 6 bases and J lost 4; bases outside the gene matches: 8. The CDR3 DNA follows: TGCAGTGCCACTAGCGGGGCGGCGGGAGAGACCCAGTACTTC. This translates into CSATSGAAGETQYF.